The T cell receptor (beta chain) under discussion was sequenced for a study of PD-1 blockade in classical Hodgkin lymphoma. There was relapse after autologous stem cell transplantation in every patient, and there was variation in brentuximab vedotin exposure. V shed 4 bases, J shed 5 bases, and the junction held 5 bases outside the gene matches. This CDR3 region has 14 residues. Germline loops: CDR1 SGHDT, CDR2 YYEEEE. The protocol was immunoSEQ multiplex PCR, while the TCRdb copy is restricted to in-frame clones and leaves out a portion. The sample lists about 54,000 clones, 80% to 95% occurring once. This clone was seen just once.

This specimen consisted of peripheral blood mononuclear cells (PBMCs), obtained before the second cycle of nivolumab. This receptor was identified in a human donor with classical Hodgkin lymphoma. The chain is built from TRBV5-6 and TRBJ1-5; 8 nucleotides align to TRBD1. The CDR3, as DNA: TGTGCCAGCAGCACCGACAGGGGAGATCAGCCCCAGCATTTT. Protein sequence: CASSTDRGDQPQHF.